This is a list of T cell receptor beta chains from one sample in a study of CD8 T cells in ankylosing spondylitis. TCRdb independently ran MiXCR on the 5' RACE reads; one entry per CDR3 protein. The top ten hold less than 9.5% of the sample, which has roughly 280,000 distinct CDR3 sequences, around 19% seen once. The sample comprised blood, either unsorted or a sorted T cell fraction (not recorded which). The receptors shown here come from a male donor with ankylosing spondylitis or in good health (not recorded which). CDR3s include the opening cysteine and the closing phenylalanine or tryptophan. The D gene is left open where the match is weak. A clone size is listed for some rows: how often the clone was seen (once, few, many), or a class if it is expanded.

>TRBD2|14|TRBJ2-1|TRBV20-1|few
TGCAGTGCTATTCTAGCGGGGGGGCCCAATGAGCAGTTCTTC
CSAILAGGPNEQFF
>TRBD1|17|TRBJ1-5|TRBV12-3/TRBV12-4|NA
TGTGCCAGCAGTCGGACAGGGGGCCGGATGGGCAATCAGCCCCAGCATTTT
CASSRTGGRMGNQPQHF
>NA|16|TRBJ2-4|TRBV11-2|NA
TGTGCCAGCAGCTTAGAGGCAGGGCCCGGCGGAAACATTCAGTACTTC
CASSLEAGPGGNIQYF
>TRBD2|15|TRBJ2-4|TRBV10-2|few
TGCGCCAGCAGTGACGGGGGGGTATCCAAAAACATTCAGTACTTC
CASSDGGVSKNIQYF
>NA|15|TRBJ2-5|TRBV28|few
TGTGCCAGCAGTTCCCTCCAGCGAGGATGGGAGACCCAGTACTTC
CASSSLQRGWETQYF
>NA|15|TRBJ2-3|TRBV7-9|NA
TGTGCCAGCAGCTTAGGGGCGGCACCCACAGATACGCAGTATTTT
CASSLGAAPTDTQYF
>NA|14|TRBJ1-6|TRBV7-3|few
TGTGCCAGCAGCTTAACGAGTCGGGATTCACCCCTCCACTTT
CASSLTSRDSPLHF
>NA|15|TRBJ1-5|TRBV6-1|many
TGTGCCAGCAGTCCACCCGGGGTTCGGGATCAGCCCCAGCATTTT
CASSPPGVRDQPQHF
>NA|16|TRBJ2-1|TRBV21-1|NA
TGTGCCAGCCCCAGTTTGGGCAGACTCTCCTACAATGAGCAGTTCTTC
CASPSLGRLSYNEQFF
>NA|13|TRBJ1-6|TRBV2|NA
TGTGCCACCGGGACGGACTATAATTCACCCCTCCACTTT
CATGTDYNSPLHF
>TRBD2|16|TRBJ2-3|TRBV12-3/TRBV12-4|once
TGTGCCAGCAGTCCCCTGGGTAGCGGGGGCTCAGATACGCAGTATTTT
CASSPLGSGGSDTQYF
>NA|14|TRBJ2-3|TRBV20-1|NA
TGCAGTGCTAGGGAGGGGATTGGCACAGATACGCAGTATTTT
CSAREGIGTDTQYF
>NA|15|TRBJ1-6|TRBV6-1|few
TGTGCCAGCAGTCCGGGACGGCGACTTAATTCACCCCTCCACTTT
CASSPGRRLNSPLHF
>NA|13|TRBJ2-2|TRBV20-1|NA
TGCAGTGCCGCGGGTGTGGGGACCGGGGAGCTGTTTTTT
CSAAGVGTGELFF
>TRBD1|15|TRBJ2-2|TRBV7-8|few
TGTGCCAGCAGCTTTAGCAACAGGGGCACCGGGGAGCTGTTTTTT
CASSFSNRGTGELFF
>NA|14|TRBJ2-1|TRBV6-1|few
TGTGCCAGCAGAACGGGTCTCTCATACAATGAGCAGTTCTTC
CASRTGLSYNEQFF
>NA|13|TRBJ1-5|TRBV5-1|NA
TGCGCCAGCAGCAGATCCTTCAATCAGCCCCAGCATTTT
CASSRSFNQPQHF
>NA|15|TRBJ2-3|TRBV12-3/TRBV12-4|NA
TGTGCCAGCAGGGCCGCGGGGGCTCGCACAGATACGCAGTATTTT
CASRAAGARTDTQYF
>NA|14|TRBJ2-3|TRBV4-2|NA
TGTGCCAGCAGCCAAGATCCTAGAACTGATACGCAGTATTTT
CASSQDPRTDTQYF
>NA|15|TRBJ2-2|TRBV7-6|medium-sized
TGTGCCAGCAGCTTAGTGGCATCGAACACCGGGGAGCTGTTTTTT
CASSLVASNTGELFF
>NA|15|TRBJ2-3|TRBV5-1|NA
TGCGCCAGCAGCTTGGACATAGCTAGCACAGATACGCAGTATTTT
CASSLDIASTDTQYF